The next 4 T cell receptor beta chains were all read from a single sample in a study of shared clonotypes between healthy human individuals. Positively selected for CCR7, the CD45RO-negative cells used as naive CD8 cells excluded terminally differentiated effector memory CD45RA+ cells. Sequenced by immunoSEQ multiplex PCR; TCRdb stores in-frame clones only, minus some. The data hold 1.5 million to 2.5 million clones, with roughly 95% observed a single time. The material sequenced was naive CD8+ T cells sorted from blood. The receptors were sampled from a man younger than 30 in good health.

The chain joins TRBV30 to TRBJ2-2, with a possible D match to TRBD1 (5 bases). This CDR3 region has 15 residues. The V end was cut by 0 bases, the J end by 4 bases, with 12 bases between. Germline CDR1 GTSNPN, CDR2 SVGIG (reference sequence). CDR3 sequence: CAWSVQAIGTGELFF. Written as DNA, the CDR3 is TGTGCCTGGAGTGTACAGGCAATCGGCACCGGGGAGCTGTTTTTT.

This chain links TRBV11-2 with TRBJ2-7; 12 positions match TRBD2. The CDR3 covers 16 residues. The trim removed 4 bases at V and 3 bases at J, leaving 7 bases unmatched. Germline V gene data show CDR1 as SGHAT and CDR2 as FQNNGV. The CDR3 sequence is CASSYGLAGPIYEQYF. The CDR3 DNA follows: TGTGCCAGCAGCTACGGACTAGCGGGACCCATCTACGAGCAGTACTTC.

This rearrangement joins TRBV5-6 to TRBJ2-7; either TRBD1 or TRBD2 may supply D (5 bases each). V was cut by 6 bases and J by 3 bases, with 19 bases left in between. Per the germline V gene, CDR1 is SGHDT and CDR2 is YYEEEE. This CDR3 spans 15 amino acids. CDR3 bases: TGTGCCAGCAACCTCCGGGACGGGTTGGACTACGAGCAGTACTTC. Its protein product is CASNLRDGLDYEQYF.

This clone was detected only a few times. This specimen includes other DNA sequences encoding the same CDR3. The chain couples TRBV4-1 to TRBJ2-5; D gene unclear. CDR1 and CDR2 (germline): MGHRA, YSYEKL. This CDR3 contains 13 residues. Between the trimmed V and J ends, which lost 0 bases and 3 bases, there was a span of 5 bases. CDR3 DNA: TGCGCCAGCAGCCAAGATTCAGAAGAGACCCAGTACTTC. Translating gives CASSQDSEETQYF.